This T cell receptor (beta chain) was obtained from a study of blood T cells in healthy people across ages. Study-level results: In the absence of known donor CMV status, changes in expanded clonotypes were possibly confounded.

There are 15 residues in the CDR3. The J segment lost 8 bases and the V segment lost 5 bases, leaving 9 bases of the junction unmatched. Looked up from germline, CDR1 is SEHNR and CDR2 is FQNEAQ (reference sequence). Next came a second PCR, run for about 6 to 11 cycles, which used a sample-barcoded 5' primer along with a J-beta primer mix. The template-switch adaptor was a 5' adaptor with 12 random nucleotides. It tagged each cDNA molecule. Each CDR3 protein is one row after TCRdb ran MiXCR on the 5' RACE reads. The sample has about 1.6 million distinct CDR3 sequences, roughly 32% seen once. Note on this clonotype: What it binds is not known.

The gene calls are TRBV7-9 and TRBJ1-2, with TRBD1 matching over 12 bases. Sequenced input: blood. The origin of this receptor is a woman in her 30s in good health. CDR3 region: CASSAGTGGARGYTF. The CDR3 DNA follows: TGTGCCAGCAGCGCCGGGACAGGGGGCGCGAGGGGCTACACCTTC.